These 11 T cell receptor beta chains were sequenced from one sample in a study of Ad26.COV2.S vaccination and SARS-CoV-2 variants. Treatment specified: about 20 received Ad26.COV2.S at low or high dose, single or two shots; roughly 5 received placebo; per-sample allocation not given. The samples date from day 63 after the first vaccine or placebo injection. This table comes from immunoSEQ multiplex PCR, and its TCRdb copy is limited to in-frame clones, with some not included. The sample lists 510,000 or so clones; roughly 89% were seen once. The sample was peripheral blood, taken in a trial of Ad26.COV2.S vaccine versus placebo. All receptors derive from a person between 18 and 65 years old who received the Ad26.COV2.S COVID-19 vaccine or a placebo.

J is TRBJ2-6 and V is TRBV30, with 7 bases matching TRBD1. The CDR3 covers 15 residues. The germline CDR1 and CDR2 sequences are GTSNPN and SVGIG (reference sequence). Trimming removed 5 bases from V and 0 bases from J; junction bases left unmatched: 4. CDR3 protein: CAWARDSSGANVLTF. The CDR3 DNA sequence: TGTGCCTGGGCTAGGGACAGCTCTGGGGCCAACGTCCTGACTTTC.

This clone appeared a single time. This chain uses TRBV4-3 with TRBJ2-1; 8 bases match TRBD2. Looked up from germline, CDR1 is LGHNA and CDR2 is YSLEER. Trimming at V came to 1 base and at J to 3 bases, leaving 8 bases not matched to a gene. This CDR3 spans 17 amino acids. The CDR3 DNA reads TGCGCCAGCAGCCAAGCCTCCTCCAGCGGGGGCTACAATGAGCAGTTCTTC. This gives the protein CASSQASSSGGYNEQFF.

The genes are TRBV5-4 and TRBJ2-2; tentatively, D is TRBD1 (6 bases). Germline values: CDR1 SGHNT, CDR2 YYREEE (reference sequence). The CDR3 covers 14 residues. The ends were cut back, 4 bases at V and 4 bases at J, with 11 bases in the middle. The CDR3 DNA reads TGTGCCAGCAGCCTACAGGGTAGCACCGGGGAGCTGTTTTTT. The encoded protein is CASSLQGSTGELFF. The full variable domain, rest sourced from reference TRBV5-4 and TRBJ2-2, is ETGVTQSPTHLIKTRGQQVTLRCSSQSGHNTVSWYQQALGQGPQFIFQYYREEENGRGNFPPRFSGLQFPNYSSELNVNALELDDSALYLCASSLQGSTGELFFGEGSRLTVL.

This chain links TRBV5-5 with TRBJ1-5, with a possible D match to TRBD1 (5 bases). Germline V gives CDR1 SGHKS, CDR2 YYEKEE (reference sequence). Trimming pared 1 base from V and 4 bases from J, leaving 9 bases between. The CDR3 is 14 amino acids. The CDR3 DNA reads as TGTGCCAGCAGCTTGTACGGGACGAATCAGCCCCAGCATTTT. Protein: CASSLYGTNQPQHF.

The chain is built from TRBV12-3 or TRBV12-4 and TRBJ2-7, with D possibly being TRBD2 (6 bases). V shed 6 bases and J shed 6 bases, with 15 bases lying between them. This CDR3 is built from 13 residues. CDR3 DNA: TGTGCCAGCAGCCTTCTAGGGGAGGCCGAGCAGTACTTC. This gives the protein CASSLLGEAEQYF.

J is TRBJ2-1 and V is TRBV3-1 (or the pseudogene TRBV3-2); 7 bases match TRBD2. V lost 4 bases and J lost 6; bases outside the gene matches: 12. This CDR3 is 16 amino acids long. In germline, CDR1 is LGHDT, CDR2 YNNKEL (reference sequence). DNA for the CDR3: TGTGCCAGCAGCCCCACGACTAGCATCAGGGCCAATGAGCAGTTCTTC. As protein: CASSPTTSIRANEQFF.

About this clone: A read error may account for a junction end that differs from germline. V usage is TRBV7-2 and J usage is TRBJ1-6; 7 bases align to TRBD1. Germline V gives CDR1 SGHTA, CDR2 FQGNSA. The CDR3 consists of 15 residues. Written as DNA, the CDR3 is TGTGCCAGCAGATTAGGGACAGAATATAATTCACCCCTCCACTTT. This codes for CASRLGTEYNSPLHF.

The chain couples TRBV30 to TRBJ2-2; D gene ambiguous. CDR1 is GTSNPN, CDR2 SVGIG, per germline (reference sequence). The ends were cut back, 0 bases at V and 2 bases at J, with 7 bases in the middle. This CDR3 region has 14 residues. CDR3 amino acids: CAWSVLINTGELFF. The CDR3 DNA follows: TGTGCCTGGAGTGTTTTAATCAACACCGGGGAGCTGTTTTTT.

For the CDR3, the DNA is TGCGCCAGCAGCTTGCAACCCAACTCATACACCGGGGAGCTGTTTTTT. Translated: CASSLQPNSYTGELFF. The V and J genes are TRBV5-1 and TRBJ2-2; D unresolved. V was pared by 1 base and J by 3 bases, with 13 bases between. This CDR3 is 16 amino acids long. Germline V gives CDR1 SGHRS, CDR2 YFSETQ. Combining the CDR3 with reference TRBV5-1 and TRBJ2-2 gives the whole variable domain KAGVTQTPRYLIKTRGQQVTLSCSPISGHRSVSWYQQTPGQGLQFLFEYFSETQRNKGNFPGRFSGRQFSNSRSEMNVSTLELGDSALYLCASSLQPNSYTGELFFGEGSRLTVL.

The rearrangement joins TRBV30 to TRBJ2-1, with TRBD1 as a possible D gene (6 bases). The CDR3 has 13 residues. Germline CDR1 is GTSNPN and CDR2 is SVGIG (reference sequence). Trimming pared 2 bases from V and 7 bases from J, leaving 12 bases between. The CDR3 loop reads CAWSWRTANEQFF. The CDR3, as DNA: TGTGCCTGGAGTTGGCGGACAGCTAATGAGCAGTTCTTC. The full variable domain, completed using reference TRBV30 and TRBJ2-1, is SQTIHQWPATLVQPVGSPLSLECTVEGTSNPNLYWYRQAAGRGLQLLFYSVGIGQISSEVPQNLSASRPQDRQFILSSKKLLLSDSGFYLCAWSWRTANEQFFGPGTRLTVL.

This clone turned up a few times. V gene TRBV7-2 combines with J gene TRBJ1-1, with D maybe TRBD1 (5 bases). Germline CDR1 reads SGHTA; CDR2 reads FQGNSA. V was trimmed by 2 bases and J by 11 bases, leaving 12 bases between them. The CDR3 contains 12 residues. This CDR3 is CASSLTLGDAFF. Written as DNA, the CDR3 is TGTGCCAGCAGCTTAACTTTAGGGGATGCTTTCTTT. The full variable domain, in which reference TRBV7-2 and TRBJ1-1 provide the parts outside the CDR3, is GAGVSQSPSNKVTEKGKDVELRCDPISGHTALYWYRQSLGQGLEFLIYFQGNSAPDKSGLPSDRFSAERTGGSVSTLTIQRTQQEDSAVYLCASSLTLGDAFFGQGTRLTVV.